The T cell receptor (beta chain) described here comes from a study of neurological immune-mediated disorders. This CDR3 has 16 residues. Trimming took 3 bases from V and 3 from J; bases not matched to a gene: 8. At least ten counts were recorded for this clonotype. Synthesis of cDNA was carried out by template-switch 5'RACE. The reaction used 10-nucleotide random UMIs. TCRdb used MiXCR to reprocess the 5' RACE reads, holding one entry per CDR3 protein. Here the sample spans around 40,000 distinct CDR3 sequences, roughly 13% being singletons. Volunteers from a blood bank in Maryland, USA, made up the healthy controls.

Specimen: PBMCs. This chain links TRBV12-3 or TRBV12-4 with TRBJ2-1, with 7 positions matching TRBD1. The TCR was taken from a female donor in good health. The CDR3 nucleotides read TGTGCCAGCAGTTTGATTTCAGGGGGATTCTACAATGAGCAGTTCTTC. This translates into CASSLISGGFYNEQFF.